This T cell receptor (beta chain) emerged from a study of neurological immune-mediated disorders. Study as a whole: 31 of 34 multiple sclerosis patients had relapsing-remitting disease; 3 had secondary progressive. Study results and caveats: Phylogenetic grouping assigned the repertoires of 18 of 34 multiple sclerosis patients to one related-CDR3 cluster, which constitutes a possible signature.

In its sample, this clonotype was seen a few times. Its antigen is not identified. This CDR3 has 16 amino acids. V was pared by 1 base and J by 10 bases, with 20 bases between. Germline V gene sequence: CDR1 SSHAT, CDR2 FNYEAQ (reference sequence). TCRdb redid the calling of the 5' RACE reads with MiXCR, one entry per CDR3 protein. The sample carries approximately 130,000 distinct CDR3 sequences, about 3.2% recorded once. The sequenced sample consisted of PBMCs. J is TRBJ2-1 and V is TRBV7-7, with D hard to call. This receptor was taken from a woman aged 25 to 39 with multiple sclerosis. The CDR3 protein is CASSLGAGLFDMEQFF. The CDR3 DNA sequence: TGTGCCAGCAGCTTAGGGGCAGGCCTTTTCGATATGGAGCAGTTCTTC.